The 17 T cell receptor beta chains below were found in one sample sequenced in a study of PD-L1 blockade in urothelial cancer. Sequenced by immunoSEQ multiplex PCR; TCRdb stores in-frame clones only, minus some. The sample includes more than 45,000 clones, around 86% of them seen just once. The sample consisted of PBMCs, taken around atezolizumab (anti-PD-L1) treatment. Every receptor here comes from a man aged 60 to 75 with urothelial cancer.

The chain has TRBV28 and TRBJ1-5, with 7 positions matching TRBD1. The germline V gene has CDR1 MDHEN and CDR2 SYDVKM. Germline trimming cut 7 bases from V and 5 bases from J; bases unmatched to any gene: 14. The CDR3 runs to 16 residues. The CDR3 protein is CASTPTTGRQDQPQHF. The CDR3 nucleotides read TGTGCCAGCACCCCCACGACAGGGAGACAGGATCAGCCCCAGCATTTT.

This clone was detected a few times. The chain links TRBV7-6 to TRBJ1-1; D unresolved. This CDR3 contains 13 residues. CDR1 and CDR2 from the germline V gene are SGHVS and FNYEAQ. V dropped 0 bases and J dropped 8 bases, with 10 bases sitting between them. CDR3 DNA sequence: TGTGCCAGCAGCTTAGCCCCGCAGGCCGAAGCTTTCTTT. This sequence encodes CASSLAPQAEAFF.

The chain combines TRBV6-1 with TRBJ1-4; 7 nucleotides agree with TRBD1. The trim removed 9 bases at V and 6 bases at J, leaving 7 bases unmatched. The CDR3 length is 13 residues. CDR1 and CDR2 from the germline V gene are MNHNS and SASEGT. CDR3 in amino acids: CASYRGMDEKLFF. The CDR3 DNA sequence: TGTGCCAGTTACAGGGGAATGGATGAAAAACTGTTTTTT.

This clone was observed at least ten times. V usage is TRBV5-6 and J usage is TRBJ2-5; D is unclear. The CDR3 runs to 13 residues. In germline, CDR1 is SGHDT, CDR2 YYEEEE. The ends were cut back, 4 bases at V and 5 bases at J, with 12 bases in the middle. The CDR3 loop reads CASSHAGGETQYF. DNA of the CDR3: TGTGCCAGCAGCCACGCAGGTGGGGAGACCCAGTACTTC. The whole variable domain, remainder taken from reference TRBV5-6 and TRBJ2-5, is DAGVTQSPTHLIKTRGQQVTLRCSPKSGHDTVSWYQQALGQGPQFIFQYYEEEERQRGNFPDRFSGHQFPNYSSELNVNALLLGDSALYLCASSHAGGETQYFGPGTRLLVL.

The genes are TRBV5-4 and TRBJ1-1; 9 nucleotides align to TRBD1. With 4 bases clipped from V and 4 bases from J, the junction kept 5 bases outside the gene matches. CDR1 and CDR2 (germline): SGHNT, YYREEE (reference sequence). The CDR3 contains 14 residues. Here the CDR3 DNA reads TGTGCCAGCAGCACGGACAGGGGATCCACTGAAGCTTTCTTT. This translates into CASSTDRGSTEAFF.

This clone showed up just once. This chain connects TRBV2 to TRBJ2-1; TRBD2 aligns across 8 bases. CDR1 SNHLY and CDR2 FYNNEI come from the germline V gene. V lost 9 bases, J lost 8 bases, and 12 bases stayed unmatched. The CDR3 extends over 14 amino acids. The CDR3 coding sequence is TGTGCCAGTTCAAGGGAGGGTAGCGGGGATGAGCAGTTCTTC. The encoded protein is CASSREGSGDEQFF.

The chain joins TRBV30 to TRBJ2-7, with D tentatively TRBD1 (6 bases). This CDR3 contains 14 residues. Trimming stripped 4 bases from V and 1 base from J, with 14 bases between. Germline V gives CDR1 GTSNPN, CDR2 SVGIG (reference sequence). The CDR3 region has the DNA TGTGCCTGGAACCAGGGGACCTTATCCTACGAGCAGTACTTC. Protein sequence: CAWNQGTLSYEQYF.

This clone was picked up one time. The chain combines TRBV2 with TRBJ1-5; 9 nucleotides line up with TRBD1. CDR1 is SNHLY and CDR2 is FYNNEI in the germline V gene. The V and J ends lost 7 bases and 3 bases, in that order; junction bases with no gene match: 4. This CDR3 is 14 amino acids long. This chain's CDR3 is CASKWTGDNQPQHF. DNA for the CDR3: TGTGCCAGCAAGTGGACAGGGGACAATCAGCCCCAGCATTTT.

In its sample, this clone was seen once. CDR3 loop: CASSPLAGASTDTQYF. For the CDR3, the DNA is TGTGCCAGCAGCCCATTAGCGGGAGCCAGCACAGATACGCAGTATTTT. The chain has TRBV7-3 and TRBJ2-3; 9 nucleotides align to TRBD2. Germline loops: CDR1 SGHTA, CDR2 FQGTGA. V trimming: 5 bases; J trimming: 0 bases; junction bases outside the gene matches: 6. This CDR3 has 16 residues.

Of note for this clone: The same CDR3 can be traced to other DNA sequences in this sample. The chain recombines TRBV7-2 with TRBJ1-3; D unclear. Germline lookup yields CDR1 SGHTA and CDR2 FQGNSA. V lost 2 bases and J lost 0, with 5 bases in between. This CDR3 has 14 amino acids. The CDR3 here is CASSLRGSGNTIYF. CDR3 DNA: TGTGCCAGCAGCTTACGGGGCTCTGGAAACACCATATATTTT.

The CDR3 bases are TGCAGCGTCGCCCGGCTAGCGGGACTTTACAATGAGCAGTTCTTC. Protein product: CSVARLAGLYNEQFF. This chain joins TRBV29-1 and TRBJ2-1, with TRBD2 matching 9 bases. Trimming cost V 6 bases and J 4 bases; bases outside gene matches: 10. This CDR3 has 15 residues. The germline V gene has CDR1 SQVTM and CDR2 ANQGSEA.

The chain recombines TRBV27 with TRBJ1-2; 11 bases map to TRBD1. Germline-derived CDR1 and CDR2 are MNHEY and SMNVEV (reference sequence). The CDR3 spans 16 residues. V was pared by 4 bases and J by 4 bases, with 8 bases of the junction left unmatched. CDR3 residues: CASSYRTGGAPYGYTF. The CDR3 DNA reads as TGTGCCAGCAGTTACCGGACAGGGGGCGCTCCCTATGGCTACACCTTC.

J is TRBJ2-7 and V is TRBV19, with D possibly matching TRBD1 (5 bases). V was cut by 5 bases and J by 0 bases, with 11 bases left in between. This CDR3 contains 14 residues. Germline V gene lookup returns CDR1 LNHDA and CDR2 SQIVND (reference sequence). CDR3 region: CASSQQVSSYEQYF. The CDR3 nucleotides read TGTGCCAGTAGTCAACAGGTGAGCTCCTACGAGCAGTACTTC.

The rearrangement links TRBV18 to TRBJ2-1, with D tentatively TRBD2 (6 bases). Looked up from germline, CDR1 is KGHSH and CDR2 is LQKENI. Trimming took off 2 bases at V and 0 bases at J, with 11 bases between the two ends. The CDR3 is made up of 16 amino acids. The chain's CDR3 is CASSPSGSHSYNEQFF. In nucleotides, the CDR3 is TGTGCCAGCTCACCATCCGGGAGCCACTCCTACAATGAGCAGTTCTTC.

V is TRBV29-1 and J is TRBJ2-5; 7 positions agree with TRBD1. This CDR3 is 14 amino acids long. The trim removed 4 bases at V and 7 bases at J, leaving 12 bases unmatched. CDR1 and CDR2 from the germline V gene are SQVTM and ANQGSEA. The CDR3 protein is CSVVRDRLPGTQYF. The CDR3 bases are TGCAGCGTTGTTCGGGACAGATTACCGGGGACCCAGTACTTC.

The chain carries TRBV11-2 and TRBJ1-2; D possibly corresponds to TRBD1 (6 bases). The CDR3 runs 16 residues. The germline V gene encodes CDR1 SGHAT and CDR2 FQNNGV. The V gene lost 3 bases and the J gene lost 3 bases, with 17 bases spanning the gap. CDR3 protein: CASSFTAGVGDYGYTF. Written as DNA, the CDR3 is TGTGCCAGCAGCTTCACGGCAGGGGTTGGGGACTATGGCTACACCTTC.

This rearrangement joins TRBV2 to TRBJ1-3; 7 bases are a match to TRBD1. CDR3 length: 13 amino acids. V was pared by 6 bases and J by 2 bases, with 1 base of the junction left unmatched. Germline lookup yields CDR1 SNHLY and CDR2 FYNNEI. CDR3 coding DNA: TGTGCCAGCAGGGGGACAGCTGGAAACACCATATATTTT. It encodes CASRGTAGNTIYF.